This TCR beta chain was recovered during a study of CD8 T cells in ankylosing spondylitis. This clonotype has at least ten counts. Its specificity is not known. Regarding the study as a whole: Reports of some motif variants in reactive arthritis synovial fluid and blood predate this one. There was a TCR beta motif, made of 7 to 9 highly homologous variants, that appeared characteristic of ankylosing spondylitis blood.

TCRdb analysed the 5' RACE reads with MiXCR anew, one entry per CDR3 protein. In the table there are around 320,000 distinct CDR3 sequences, 20% to 25% of which are singletons. The sequenced sample was blood, either unsorted or a sorted T cell fraction (not recorded which). This receptor was obtained from a female donor with ankylosing spondylitis or in good health (not recorded which).

The CDR3 DNA is TGCAGTGCTAGGTCCGGCCACCCTAACTACAATGAGCAGTTCTTC. Protein sequence: CSARSGHPNYNEQFF. The rearrangement uses TRBV20-1 and TRBJ2-1; D uncertain. Per the germline V gene, CDR1 is DFQATT and CDR2 is SNEGSKA (reference sequence). The CDR3 is 15 residues long. Trimming shortened V by 3 bases and J by 3 bases, and 15 bases separated the two germline ends.